The 21 T cell receptor beta chains below come from one sample, sequenced in a study of cytomegalovirus exposure and HLA in healthy donors. PCR was performed using 60 Vbeta and 13 Jbeta primers. Assay used: immunoSEQ multiplex PCR; TCRdb lists only in-frame clones, some missing. The sample lists about 90,000 clones; around 78% were seen once. Material for sequencing was PBMCs. These receptor sequences come from a woman aged 40 to 50 in good health and CMV-seropositive.

The rearrangement joins TRBV6-1 to TRBJ2-1; 7 nucleotides match TRBD1. Germline V gene data show CDR1 as MNHNS and CDR2 as SASEGT. This CDR3 is built from 16 residues. The V gene end was trimmed by 0 bases and the J gene end by 4 bases; junction bases not matched to a gene: 6. CDR3 region: CASSEAQGTAYNEQFF. Here the CDR3 DNA reads TGTGCCAGCAGTGAAGCACAGGGGACAGCATACAATGAGCAGTTCTTC.

This clone was seen more than once but under ten times. The chain joins TRBV5-4 to TRBJ2-1, with D tentatively TRBD2 (6 bases). The CDR3 covers 15 residues. Trimming removed 3 bases at V and 1 base at J, with 11 bases between. From germline, CDR1 is SGHNT and CDR2 YYREEE (reference sequence). For the CDR3, the DNA is TGTGCCAGCAGCTCCGGGGGTGGGTCCTACAATGAGCAGTTCTTC. Amino acids: CASSSGGGSYNEQFF.

This clone was recorded once. The V and J genes are TRBV6-1 and TRBJ1-3; TRBD1 aligns across 9 bases. CDR3 length: 14 amino acids. V was pared by 6 bases and J by 8 bases, with 8 bases of the junction left unmatched. Germline CDR1 and CDR2: MNHNS and SASEGT. CDR3 sequence: CASSTGGRGDTIYF. The CDR3 DNA is TGTGCCAGCAGCACAGGGGGCAGGGGAGACACCATATATTTT.

The V and J genes are TRBV19 and TRBJ2-7; TRBD1 matches at 8 bases. Germline CDR1 and CDR2: LNHDA and SQIVND (reference sequence). The CDR3 is 15 amino acids. Germline trimming cut 5 bases from V and 0 bases from J; bases unmatched to any gene: 6. As DNA, the CDR3 is TGTGCCAGTAGTCTCCGGGACAGGCCCTCCTACGAGCAGTACTTC. This translates into CASSLRDRPSYEQYF. Combining the CDR3 with reference TRBV19 and TRBJ2-7 gives the whole variable domain DGGITQSPKYLFRKEGQNVTLSCEQNLNHDAMYWYRQDPGQGLRLIYYSQIVNDFQKGDIAEGYSVSREKKESFPLTVTSAQKNPTAFYLCASSLRDRPSYEQYFGPGTRLTVT.

V usage is TRBV5-1 and J usage is TRBJ2-5; 8 bases are a match to TRBD2. The J call may be mistaken, given a closer DNA end match to TRBJ2-7. The CDR3 is 16 amino acids. Germline V CDR1 and CDR2: SGHRS, YFSETQ. CDR3 loop: CASSFASGSGTYEQYF. The CDR3 coding sequence is TGCGCCAGCAGCTTTGCCAGCGGGAGTGGCACCTACGAGCAGTACTTC.

This chain connects TRBV19 to TRBJ1-5; D gene uncertain. CDR3 size: 14 residues. V lost 3 bases to trimming and J lost 7 bases, with 13 bases between them. CDR1 is LNHDA, CDR2 SQIVND, per germline (reference sequence). This CDR3 is CASSISGIGQPQHF. The CDR3, as DNA: TGTGCCAGTAGTATCTCGGGGATTGGGCAGCCCCAGCATTTT.

This clone was detected a few times. The chain carries TRBV10-3 and TRBJ1-1; D possibly corresponds to TRBD1 (6 bases). V lost 5 bases and J 7 bases, leaving 11 bases between the germline ends. The CDR3 is made up of 12 amino acids. Per the germline V gene, CDR1 is ENHRY and CDR2 is SYGVKD. The CDR3 nucleotides are TGTGCCATCAGTCAGGGGCGCGGTGAAGCTTTCTTT. Translating it yields CAISQGRGEAFF.

The rearrangement joins TRBV27 to TRBJ2-1; 15 positions agree with TRBD2. J was trimmed by 7 bases and V by 7 bases; bases with no gene match: 5. Germline V gives CDR1 MNHEY, CDR2 SMNVEV (reference sequence). This CDR3 has 15 amino acids. As DNA, the CDR3 is TGTGCCAGCACCCGGGGACTAGCGGGAGGTAATGAGCAGTTCTTC. This gives the protein CASTRGLAGGNEQFF.

The chain is built from TRBV7-8 and TRBJ1-5; 7 bases match TRBD1. The CDR3 has 17 amino acids. The ends lost 5 bases at V and 2 bases at J; junction bases unmatched: 12. The germline CDR1 and CDR2 sequences are SGHVS and FQNEAQ. CDR3 bases: TGTGCCAGCAGCCTAAGCAGGGGGGAGATAGGCAATCAGCCCCAGCATTTT. This sequence encodes CASSLSRGEIGNQPQHF.

The J gene is TRBJ1-6, the V gene TRBV5-6; unclear D gene. Germline V gives CDR1 SGHDT, CDR2 YYEEEE. This CDR3 has 15 residues. Trimming took off 2 bases at V and 8 bases at J, with 14 bases between the two ends. The CDR3 coding sequence is TGTGCCAGCAGCTTATTCTCAGGCGACGATTCACCCCTCCACTTT. Translation: CASSLFSGDDSPLHF.

The sample holds one count of this clone. The chain couples TRBV4-2 to TRBJ2-3; 8 nucleotides agree with TRBD2. V lost 4 bases to trimming and J lost 2 bases; unmatched junction nucleotides: 8. Germline V gene sequence: CDR1 LGHNA, CDR2 YNFKEQ. The CDR3 is made up of 16 amino acids. The CDR3 DNA follows: TGTGCCAGCAGCCCTGTCCTAGCGGGTGCCACAGATACGCAGTATTTT. This gives the protein CASSPVLAGATDTQYF.

This rearrangement joins TRBV19 to TRBJ2-7; no definite D call. Germline lookup yields CDR1 LNHDA and CDR2 SQIVND (reference sequence). V was pared by 7 bases and J by 7 bases, with 14 bases between. CDR3 length: 12 residues. The CDR3 region has the DNA TGTGCCAGTAATGATGGCAACGGGGAGCAGTACTTC. Its protein is CASNDGNGEQYF.

V and J are TRBV7-3 and TRBJ2-2; tentative D call: TRBD1 (7 bases). CDR3 length equals 16 residues. V lost 2 bases to trimming and J lost 3 bases, with 13 bases between them. Germline V gives CDR1 SGHTA, CDR2 FQGTGA. The CDR3 loop is CASSLGGGVYTGELFF. Here the CDR3 DNA reads TGTGCCAGCAGCTTAGGAGGGGGCGTGTACACCGGGGAGCTGTTTTTT.

This clone showed up just a few times. This rearrangement joins TRBV6-6 to TRBJ2-7, with 10 positions matching TRBD1. Per the germline V gene, CDR1 is MNHNY and CDR2 is SVGAGI (reference sequence). V was pared by 5 bases and J by 3 bases, with 7 bases of the junction left unmatched. The CDR3 spans 15 residues. CDR3 sequence (DNA): TGTGCCAGCAGTAAATCCGGGACAGGGGTCTACGAGCAGTACTTC. Amino acid sequence: CASSKSGTGVYEQYF.

The J gene is TRBJ2-5, the V gene TRBV5-4, with 9 bases aligning to TRBD2. The CDR3 spans 14 residues. Losses at the gene ends were 0 bases for V and 11 bases for J; bases not matched to a gene: 8. CDR1 and CDR2 from the germline V gene are SGHNT and YYREEE (reference sequence). CDR3 sequence: CASSLASGRREQYF. In nucleotides, the CDR3 is TGTGCCAGCAGCTTGGCGAGCGGGAGGAGGGAGCAGTACTTC.

The gene calls are TRBV5-8 and TRBJ2-7, with 10 bases that match TRBD2. V lost 0 bases and J lost 1; bases outside the gene matches: 10. The germline CDR1 and CDR2 sequences are SGHTS and YDEGEE. The CDR3 extends over 18 amino acids. The CDR3 protein is CASSLASTSGFASYEQYF. Written as DNA, the CDR3 is TGTGCCAGCAGCTTGGCGTCGACTAGCGGGTTCGCTTCCTACGAGCAGTACTTC.

This clone was found once. The chain is built from TRBV5-1 and TRBJ2-5; 15 bases agree with TRBD2. This CDR3 contains 16 residues. The germline V gene encodes CDR1 SGHRS and CDR2 YFSETQ. Germline trimming cut 3 bases from V and 5 bases from J; bases unmatched to any gene: 5. CDR3 protein: CASSYGTSGRLETQYF. CDR3 nucleotide sequence: TGCGCCAGCAGCTACGGGACTAGCGGGAGGCTCGAGACCCAGTACTTC.

The V call is TRBV18, the J call TRBJ2-3, with D unclear. The CDR3 has 11 residues. Trimming removed 6 bases at V and 4 bases at J, with 5 bases between. Germline CDR1 and CDR2: KGHSH and LQKENI. This CDR3 reads CASSSPDTQYF. The CDR3 DNA reads as TGTGCCAGCTCGAGCCCAGATACGCAGTATTTT.

Details on this clone: At one end, the junction sequence differs from germline, possibly due to a read error. The V and J genes are TRBV11-3 and TRBJ1-2, with 7 nucleotides matching TRBD1. The CDR3 consists of 16 residues. Germline assignment: CDR1 SGHNT and CDR2 YENEEA. DNA of the CDR3: TGTGCCAGCAGCCCCGGCCTATTACAGGGGCACTATGGCTACCCCTTC. Translated, it gives CASSPGLLQGHYGYPF.

This clone was recorded only once. The rearrangement links TRBV28 to TRBJ2-7, with a weak D call TRBD2 (5 bases). This CDR3 contains 14 residues. Trimming removed 2 bases from V and 3 bases from J, with 11 bases in between. Looked up from germline, CDR1 is MDHEN and CDR2 is SYDVKM. CDR3 in amino acids: CASSLLAGIYEQYF. The CDR3, as DNA: TGTGCCAGCAGTTTACTAGCCGGAATCTACGAGCAGTACTTC.

V usage is TRBV5-5 and J usage is TRBJ2-2; the D gene is possibly TRBD1 (7 bases). Trimming shortened V by 1 base and J by 3 bases, and 13 bases separated the two germline ends. The germline gives CDR1 SGHKS, CDR2 YYEKEE (reference sequence). The CDR3 sequence is 16 residues long. CDR3 amino acids: CASSLWQGEDTGELFF. The CDR3 coding sequence is TGTGCCAGCAGCTTGTGGCAGGGGGAGGACACCGGGGAGCTGTTTTTT. The variable domain in full, with the rest retrieved from reference TRBV5-5 and TRBJ2-2, is DAGVTQSPTHLIKTRGQQVTLRCSPISGHKSVSWYQQVLGQGPQFIFQYYEKEERGRGNFPDRFSARQFPNYSSELNVNALLLGDSALYLCASSLWQGEDTGELFFGEGSRLTVL.